Listed below are T cell receptor beta chains from one sample, sequenced in a study of T cells after yellow fever vaccination. TCRdb reprocessed the 5' RACE reads with MiXCR, giving one entry per CDR3 protein. The table shows approximately 330,000 distinct CDR3 sequences, with approximately 13% occurring only once. The sequencing here drew on CD4+ T cells sorted from PBMCs, taken 15 days after the yellow fever booster vaccination. The source is a man in his late teens or twenties who received the YFV17D yellow fever vaccine. Both conserved end residues are part of each CDR3. Fields, in order: J gene, D gene, clone size, V gene, CDR3 protein, CDR3 DNA. A D gene is named only where the DNA matches it firmly. Not all rows give a size; the values are once, few, many and, for expanded clones, a class.

>TRBJ1-5|NA|NA|TRBV6-2/TRBV6-3
CASSYWAAPNQPQHF
TGTGCCAGCAGTTACTGGGCGGCTCCCAATCAGCCCCAGCATTTT
>TRBJ2-7|TRBD1|few|TRBV20-1
CSAYLGTGNSYEQYF
TGCAGTGCTTACCTTGGGACAGGGAATTCCTACGAGCAGTACTTC
>TRBJ2-5|TRBD2|NA|TRBV7-6
CASSFPGTREETQYF
TGTGCCAGCAGCTTCCCCGGGACTAGGGAGGAGACCCAGTACTTC
>TRBJ1-6|NA|few|TRBV18
CASSPIARSPLHF
TGTGCCAGCTCACCGATAGCACGTTCACCCCTCCACTTT
>TRBJ2-1|NA|few|TRBV5-1
CASSLPPSSSYNEQFF
TGCGCCAGCAGCTTGCCGCCCTCGAGCTCCTACAATGAGCAGTTCTTC
>TRBJ2-1|TRBD2|few|TRBV20-1
CSAKLAGAYNEQFF
TGCAGTGCTAAATTAGCGGGGGCCTACAATGAGCAGTTCTTC
>TRBJ1-2|NA|few|TRBV7-3
CASSPNPPAPSTF
TGTGCCAGCAGCCCTAACCCGCCGGCCCCCAGCACCTTC
>TRBJ1-2|NA|NA|TRBV5-1
CASSLARATMGYTF
TGCGCCAGCAGCTTGGCCAGGGCTACTATGGGCTACACCTTC
>TRBJ1-3|NA|few|TRBV6-5
CASSYSMVQGTGNTIYF
TGTGCCAGCAGTTACTCGATGGTTCAGGGGACTGGAAACACCATATATTTT
>TRBJ2-1|TRBD1|NA|TRBV6-6
CDSSGQGGPLIEQFF
TGTGACAGCAGTGGACAGGGGGGACCCCTCATTGAGCAGTTCTTC
>TRBJ1-1|NA|few|TRBV6-2/TRBV6-3
CASRRTGTKGAEAFF
TGTGCCAGCAGGCGAACCGGGACTAAGGGCGCTGAAGCTTTCTTT
>TRBJ2-1|TRBD2|NA|TRBV6-4
CASSDSTSGGAEQFF
TGTGCCAGCAGTGACTCGACTAGCGGGGGGGCTGAGCAGTTCTTC
>TRBJ1-2|NA|NA|TRBV5-1
CASSLMPAKSGYTF
TGCGCCAGCAGCTTGATGCCCGCCAAGTCCGGCTACACCTTC
>TRBJ2-7|NA|NA|TRBV5-1
CASRFDSFNEQYF
TGCGCCAGCAGATTCGACAGTTTTAACGAGCAGTACTTC
>TRBJ1-5|TRBD1|NA|TRBV5-6
CASSRDRDGQPQHF
TGTGCCAGCAGCAGGGACAGGGACGGACAGCCCCAGCATTTT
>TRBJ2-1|NA|few|TRBV5-6
CASSLGGASSYNEQFF
TGTGCCAGCAGCCTGGGGGGGGCCAGCTCCTACAATGAGCAGTTCTTC
>TRBJ2-2|TRBD1|few|TRBV3-1
CASSQGDRAPGELFF
TGTGCCAGCAGCCAGGGGGACAGGGCCCCCGGGGAGCTGTTTTTT
>TRBJ2-7|NA|NA|TRBV7-6
CASSPRERGYYEQYF
TGTGCCAGCAGCCCGAGGGAGAGGGGCTACTACGAGCAGTACTTC
>TRBJ2-1|TRBD2|few|TRBV9
CASSAGLAGSYNEQFF
TGTGCCAGCAGCGCCGGACTAGCGGGGAGTTACAATGAGCAGTTCTTC
>TRBJ2-5|NA|NA|TRBV6-1
CASSGVAGETQYF
TGTGCCAGCAGTGGGGTGGCGGGGGAGACCCAGTACTTC
>TRBJ1-2|NA|few|TRBV6-2/TRBV6-3
CASSRSGARFGGYTF
TGTGCCAGCAGTCGGTCAGGGGCCCGCTTCGGTGGCTACACCTTC
>TRBJ2-3|TRBD2|NA|TRBV20-1
CSASKGLTTDTQYF
TGCAGTGCTAGTAAGGGACTAACCACAGATACGCAGTATTTT
>TRBJ1-6|NA|once|TRBV7-9
CASSFAGLDLHF
TGTGCCAGCAGCTTCGCAGGGCTGGACCTCCACTTT
>TRBJ1-2|TRBD1|NA|TRBV20-1
CSARPATGDYGYTF
TGCAGTGCTAGGCCGGCTACAGGGGATTATGGCTACACCTTC
>TRBJ1-1|NA|few|TRBV11-2
CASSPRWDGFEAFF
TGTGCCAGCAGCCCGCGCTGGGACGGCTTTGAAGCTTTCTTT
>TRBJ2-1|NA|NA|TRBV7-2
CASSLGQIGYNEQFF
TGTGCCAGCAGCTTAGGACAGATCGGCTACAATGAGCAGTTCTTC
>TRBJ1-4|NA|NA|TRBV20-1
CSARVYWEGGEKLFF
TGCAGTGCTAGAGTGTACTGGGAGGGTGGTGAAAAACTGTTTTTT
>TRBJ1-5|NA|once|TRBV2
CASGRGPNQPQHF
TGTGCCAGCGGCAGGGGCCCCAATCAGCCCCAGCATTTT
>TRBJ2-7|NA|many|TRBV4-1
CASSPGGALSYEQYF
TGCGCCAGCAGCCCAGGCGGGGCTCTGTCCTACGAGCAGTACTTC
>TRBJ1-3|NA|few|TRBV20-1
CSGIDGNSGNTIYF
TGCAGTGGTATTGACGGAAACTCTGGAAACACCATATATTTT
>TRBJ1-2|NA|many|TRBV10-2
CASRRDDYGYTF
TGCGCCAGCAGGCGGGATGACTATGGCTACACCTTC
>TRBJ1-2|NA|NA|TRBV5-1
CASSLDLLGGANGYTF
TGCGCCAGCAGCTTGGATCTTCTCGGGGGCGCGAATGGCTACACCTTC
>TRBJ1-4|TRBD1|NA|TRBV7-9
CASSPWTGTEKLFF
TGTGCCAGCAGCCCTTGGACAGGGACTGAAAAACTGTTTTTT
>TRBJ2-7|TRBD1|few|TRBV6-2/TRBV6-3
CASSYYTGTGLGEQYF
TGTGCCAGCAGTTACTATACCGGGACAGGGCTCGGAGAGCAGTACTTC
>TRBJ1-4|TRBD1|NA|TRBV29-1
CSGGTALNEKLFF
TGCAGCGGCGGGACAGCCTTAAATGAAAAACTGTTTTTT
>TRBJ1-2|NA|few|TRBV12-3/TRBV12-4
CALWGGRGYTF
TGTGCCCTGTGGGGGGGCCGGGGCTACACCTTC
>TRBJ1-1|NA|NA|TRBV24-1
CATSDFSTEEAFF
TGTGCCACCAGTGATTTCTCGACAGAGGAAGCTTTCTTT
>TRBJ1-4|TRBD1|NA|TRBV20-1
CSARGQGQLFF
TGCAGTGCTAGGGGACAGGGACAACTGTTTTTT
>TRBJ2-5|NA|many|TRBV27
CASSLSRRETQYF
TGTGCCAGCAGCTTGAGTCGGCGAGAGACCCAGTACTTC
>TRBJ2-5|TRBD1|NA|TRBV20-1
CTVDRGVETQYF
TGCACCGTGGACAGGGGAGTGGAGACCCAGTACTTC
>TRBJ1-5|NA|NA|TRBV7-2
CASSFEGSQPQHF
TGTGCCAGCAGCTTCGAGGGATCTCAGCCCCAGCATTTT
>TRBJ1-2|NA|NA|TRBV20-1
CSARDRSGLYGYTF
TGCAGTGCTAGAGATCGATCAGGCTTATATGGCTACACCTTC
>TRBJ1-1|NA|NA|TRBV18
CASSGGGRNTEAFF
TGTGCCAGCTCAGGGGGAGGGAGGAACACTGAAGCTTTCTTT
>TRBJ1-2|TRBD1|NA|TRBV29-1
CSVVLWTGGEGYTF
TGCAGCGTTGTTCTTTGGACAGGGGGCGAAGGCTACACCTTC
>TRBJ1-1|NA|NA|TRBV6-5
CASSYSGGHVEAFF
TGTGCCAGCAGTTACTCGGGGGGGCACGTTGAAGCTTTCTTT
>TRBJ2-1|NA|NA|TRBV7-6
CASSTRYRASSYNEQFF
TGTGCCAGCAGCACGAGATACAGGGCTAGCTCCTACAATGAGCAGTTCTTC
>TRBJ2-2|NA|few|TRBV30
CAWSVGELFF
TGTGCCTGGAGTGTAGGCGAGCTGTTTTTT
>TRBJ2-1|NA|few|TRBV19
CASSIGPTASYNEQFF
TGTGCCAGTAGTATAGGTCCGACGGCCAGCTACAATGAGCAGTTCTTC
>TRBJ2-1|NA|few|TRBV20-1
CSASWQGLDNEQFF
TGCAGTGCTAGTTGGCAGGGTCTAGACAATGAGCAGTTCTTC
>TRBJ2-3|TRBD2|NA|TRBV18
CASSRAVIGTSGGTDTQYF
TGTGCCAGCTCACGGGCCGTCATCGGGACTAGCGGGGGCACAGATACGCAGTATTTT
>TRBJ2-1|NA|NA|TRBV7-3
CASSFYLNNEQFF
TGTGCCAGCAGCTTCTACCTGAACAATGAGCAGTTCTTC
>TRBJ1-2|NA|few|TRBV7-9
CASSLQGSGYGYTF
TGTGCCAGCAGCTTACAGGGATCCGGCTATGGCTACACCTTC
>TRBJ1-1|TRBD1|NA|TRBV18
CASSLRQGWGTEAFF
TGTGCCAGCTCACTCCGACAGGGATGGGGCACTGAAGCTTTCTTT
>TRBJ2-2|TRBD1|NA|TRBV5-1
CASRLTGENTGELFF
TGCGCCAGCAGGCTGACAGGGGAGAACACCGGGGAGCTGTTTTTT
>TRBJ1-1|NA|few|TRBV4-1
CASSQTGTYKEAFF
TGCGCCAGCAGCCAAACCGGGACATACAAAGAAGCTTTCTTT